This entry lists 27 T cell receptor beta chains sequenced from one sample in a study of T cell changes during pregnancy in multiple sclerosis. Profiling relied on immunoSEQ multiplex PCR, and the TCRdb table lists in-frame clones only, not all of them. The table lists more than 85,000 clones, nearly 95% of them singletons. The sample consisted of peripheral blood, taken after pregnancy. The origin of the receptors is a female donor in good health, enrolled as a control in a pregnancy study.

This rearrangement joins TRBV7-9 to TRBJ2-2, with TRBD2 as a possible D gene (5 bases). The V gene lost 5 bases and the J gene lost 3 bases, with 13 bases spanning the gap. Per germline, CDR1 SEHNR and CDR2 FQNEAQ (reference sequence). This CDR3 is built from 15 residues. CDR3 sequence (DNA): TGTGCCAGCAGCCCTTACCTGGAGGACACCGGGGAGCTGTTTTTT. Translated, it gives CASSPYLEDTGELFF.

The gene calls are TRBV18 and TRBJ2-7, with 8 bases fitting TRBD2. This CDR3 comprises 14 residues. The V segment lost 5 bases and the J segment 0 bases; nucleotides outside the gene matches: 3. CDR1 is KGHSH, CDR2 LQKENI, per germline. The CDR3 nucleotides read TGTGCCAGCTCAATAGCGGGGACCTCCTACGAGCAGTACTTC. Its translation: CASSIAGTSYEQYF. Together with reference TRBV18 and TRBJ2-7, the CDR3 gives the full variable domain: NAGVMQNPRHLVRRRGQEARLRCSPMKGHSHVYWYRQLPEEGLKFMVYLQKENIIDESGMPKERFSAEFPKEGPSILRIQQVVRGDSAAYFCASSIAGTSYEQYFGPGTRLTVT.

The chain combines TRBV28 with TRBJ1-2; 11 bases map to TRBD1. CDR1 and CDR2 (germline): MDHEN, SYDVKM. The CDR3 spans 14 residues. The V and J ends lost 3 bases and 5 bases, in that order; junction bases with no gene match: 2. Here the CDR3 reads CASSFGQGAYGYTF. The DNA of the CDR3 is TGTGCCAGCAGTTTCGGACAGGGGGCATATGGCTACACCTTC.

This clone has only one observation. The V and J genes are TRBV6-1 and TRBJ2-3, with 10 nucleotides matching TRBD2. Germline-derived CDR1 and CDR2 are MNHNS and SASEGT. Losses at the gene ends were 2 bases for V and 4 bases for J; bases not matched to a gene: 6. The CDR3 covers 16 residues. The CDR3 sequence: CASSESSGSGADTQYF. The CDR3 nucleotides read TGTGCCAGCAGTGAATCTAGCGGGAGTGGCGCAGATACGCAGTATTTT.

The chain employs TRBV9 and TRBJ2-2; tentative D call: TRBD1 (6 bases). CDR3 length: 15 residues. In germline, CDR1 is SGDLS, CDR2 YYNGEE. V was clipped by 4 bases and J by 4 bases, with 14 bases between them. CDR3 residues: CASSKQGPTTGELFF. The CDR3 DNA reads TGTGCCAGCAGCAAACAGGGACCGACCACCGGGGAGCTGTTTTTT.

The chain is built from TRBV5-6 and TRBJ2-7, with 7 nucleotides matching TRBD1. Germline trimming cut 1 base from V and 6 bases from J; bases unmatched to any gene: 4. This CDR3 region has 13 residues. Per germline, CDR1 SGHDT and CDR2 YYEEEE. The CDR3 DNA follows: TGTGCCAGCAGCTTGACAGGGGCGGTCGAGCAGTACTTC. Its protein product is CASSLTGAVEQYF.

The CDR3 protein is CASSTGGPETQYF. The CDR3 nucleotides are TGTGCCAGCAGCACGGGAGGGCCGGAGACCCAGTACTTC. This rearrangement joins TRBV7-2 to TRBJ2-5, with TRBD2 identical over 8 bases. CDR3 length equals 13 residues. J was trimmed by 5 bases and V by 5 bases; bases with no gene match: 4. The germline gives CDR1 SGHTA, CDR2 FQGNSA.

The chain joins TRBV28 to TRBJ2-7; D is perhaps TRBD2 (6 bases). This CDR3 has 14 residues. Trimming took off 7 bases at V and 2 bases at J, with 15 bases between the two ends. Germline V gene lookup returns CDR1 MDHEN and CDR2 SYDVKM. CDR3: CASTWVGGTYEQYF. As DNA, the CDR3 is TGTGCCAGCACCTGGGTGGGAGGCACCTACGAGCAGTACTTC. Looking up the rest from reference TRBV28 and TRBJ2-7 gives the full variable domain: DVKVTQSSRYLVKRTGEKVFLECVQDMDHENMFWYRQDPGLGLRLIYFSYDVKMKEKGDIPEGYSVSREKKERFSLILESASTNQTSMYLCASTWVGGTYEQYFGPGTRLTVT.

The chain couples TRBV5-6 to TRBJ2-5, with TRBD1 matching over 9 bases. V lost 1 base, J lost 4 bases, and 2 bases stayed unmatched. Germline assignment: CDR1 SGHDT and CDR2 YYEEEE. This CDR3 is 14 amino acids long. CDR3 in DNA: TGTGCCAGCAGCTTGATGACAGGGGGAGAGACCCAGTACTTC. Protein sequence: CASSLMTGGETQYF.

This clone was seen once. This CDR3 is CASSAGKGNQPQHF. In DNA, the CDR3 is TGTGCCAGCAGCGCAGGGAAAGGCAATCAGCCCCAGCATTTT. V is TRBV2 and J is TRBJ1-5; TRBD1 might be the D (5 bases). Trimming removed 6 bases from V and 2 bases from J, with 11 bases in between. The V gene's germline CDR1 is SNHLY and CDR2 FYNNEI. The CDR3 has 14 residues.

This clone was found once. This chain joins TRBV2 and TRBJ1-4, with a possible D match to TRBD1 (5 bases). Germline V lookup: CDR1 SNHLY, CDR2 FYNNEI. The CDR3 is 15 amino acids. The V end was cut by 6 bases, the J end by 0 bases, with 11 bases between. The DNA for the CDR3 is TGTGCCAGCAGGCACCAGGGTGCAACTAATGAAAAACTGTTTTTT. Translating gives CASRHQGATNEKLFF.

V gene TRBV27 combines with J gene TRBJ2-1; TRBD2 matches at 9 bases. Germline CDR1 reads MNHEY; CDR2 reads SMNVEV (reference sequence). The J segment lost 0 bases and the V segment lost 7 bases, leaving 7 bases of the junction unmatched. This CDR3 spans 16 amino acids. Here the CDR3 reads CASTPFSGSSYNEQFF. CDR3 DNA: TGTGCCAGCACCCCCTTTAGCGGGAGCTCCTACAATGAGCAGTTCTTC.

The V call is TRBV28, the J call TRBJ2-7, with 8 bases aligning to TRBD1. This CDR3 is 15 amino acids long. V was clipped by 2 bases and J by 0 bases; unmatched bases: 3. Germline CDR1 and CDR2: MDHEN and SYDVKM. The CDR3: CASSLTGQDSYEQYF. The DNA for the CDR3 is TGTGCCAGCAGTTTAACGGGACAGGACTCCTACGAGCAGTACTTC.

The rearrangement joins TRBV19 to TRBJ2-4; D is uncertain. Between the trimmed V and J ends, which lost 3 bases and 0 bases, there was a span of 6 bases. The CDR3 totals 14 residues. Germline-derived CDR1 and CDR2 are LNHDA and SQIVND (reference sequence). The CDR3 DNA reads TGTGCCAGTAGTATCACGGTAGCCAAAAACATTCAGTACTTC. It encodes CASSITVAKNIQYF.

This chain links TRBV6-6 with TRBJ2-7, with D maybe TRBD2 (6 bases). Germline CDR1 MNHNY, CDR2 SVGAGI (reference sequence). The V end lost 6 bases, the J end lost 5 bases, and 20 bases lay between the germline ends. The CDR3 runs to 15 residues. The CDR3 here is CASRLGLPDWDEQYF. The CDR3 DNA reads TGTGCCAGCAGATTGGGACTCCCTGATTGGGACGAGCAGTACTTC.

The chain links TRBV29-1 to TRBJ2-1, with a tentative D call TRBD1 (5 bases). CDR1 SQVTM and CDR2 ANQGSEA come from the germline V gene. Trimming took off 4 bases at V and 2 bases at J, with 18 bases between the two ends. The CDR3 totals 16 residues. CDR3 residues: CSVVKPGISTYNEQFF. In nucleotides, the CDR3 is TGCAGCGTTGTGAAGCCAGGGATTAGCACCTACAATGAGCAGTTCTTC.

The CDR3 loop is CASSPGTVNYGYTF. Here the CDR3 DNA reads TGTGCCAGCAGTCCCGGGACTGTTAACTATGGCTACACCTTC. The V and J genes are TRBV28 and TRBJ1-2, with a weak D call TRBD1 (5 bases). The CDR3 runs 14 residues. Trimming shortened V by 5 bases and J by 1 base, and 11 bases separated the two germline ends. Germline V CDR1 and CDR2: MDHEN, SYDVKM.

The rearrangement joins TRBV19 to TRBJ1-5; 9 bases match TRBD1. V was pared by 7 bases and J by 4 bases, with 5 bases of the junction left unmatched. The germline V gene encodes CDR1 LNHDA and CDR2 SQIVND (reference sequence). This CDR3 spans 14 amino acids. For the CDR3, the DNA is TGTGCCAGTATCCAGACAGGGGGTAATCAGCCCCAGCATTTT. Protein: CASIQTGGNQPQHF. Combining the CDR3 with reference TRBV19 and TRBJ1-5 gives the whole variable domain DGGITQSPKYLFRKEGQNVTLSCEQNLNHDAMYWYRQDPGQGLRLIYYSQIVNDFQKGDIAEGYSVSREKKESFPLTVTSAQKNPTAFYLCASIQTGGNQPQHFGDGTRLSIL.

This sequence joins TRBV15 and TRBJ2-4; D possibly corresponds to TRBD1 (5 bases). Trimming removed 0 bases at V and 5 bases at J, with 17 bases between. CDR1 is LNHNV and CDR2 is YYDKDF in the germline V gene (reference sequence). This CDR3 has 17 residues. DNA of the CDR3: TGTGCCACCAGCAGAGAATCTAGGGGTAGAGGTGAAAACATTCAGTACTTC. Protein: CATSRESRGRGENIQYF.

The chain employs TRBV7-9 and TRBJ2-1; D possibly corresponds to TRBD2 (7 bases). There are 16 residues in the CDR3. Germline lookup yields CDR1 SEHNR and CDR2 FQNEAQ (reference sequence). V lost 3 bases and J 7 bases, leaving 19 bases between the germline ends. The chain's CDR3 is CASSLPRGRERNEQFF. The DNA of the CDR3 is TGTGCCAGCAGCTTGCCGCGGGGGCGGGAGAGAAATGAGCAGTTCTTC.

The V and J genes are TRBV4-1 and TRBJ2-7; 12 bases line up with TRBD2. Germline assignment: CDR1 MGHRA and CDR2 YSYEKL. Germline trimming cut 1 base from V and 3 bases from J; bases unmatched to any gene: 4. This CDR3 has 16 amino acids. CDR3 loop: CASSQVEGLAGYEQYF. In DNA form, the CDR3 reads TGCGCCAGCAGCCAAGTAGAGGGACTAGCGGGCTACGAGCAGTACTTC.

Notes on this clone: Within the sample, other DNA sequences also encode this same CDR3. The chain links TRBV18 to TRBJ2-7, with TRBD1 matching 9 bases. CDR3 size: 13 residues. Germline CDR1 and CDR2: KGHSH and LQKENI. Losses at the gene ends were 6 bases for V and 4 bases for J; bases not matched to a gene: 4. Here the CDR3 reads CASSLGQGYEQYF. As DNA, the CDR3 is TGTGCCAGCTCTCTCGGACAGGGGTACGAGCAGTACTTC.

In its sample, this clone was seen once. The chain employs TRBV18 and TRBJ2-7; the D gene is possibly TRBD2 (6 bases). CDR1 and CDR2 (germline): KGHSH, LQKENI. V lost 3 bases, J lost 5 bases, and 17 bases lay in between. This CDR3 comprises 15 residues. In nucleotides, the CDR3 is TGTGCCAGCTCACCGCCTGAGGAGGGGAGAAACGAGCAGTACTTC. Translation: CASSPPEEGRNEQYF.

The V and J genes are TRBV7-9 and TRBJ1-1; D not resolved. CDR1 is SEHNR, CDR2 FQNEAQ, per germline (reference sequence). The length of the CDR3 is 13 residues. V lost 5 bases to trimming and J lost 8 bases, with 15 bases between them. CDR3 coding DNA: TGTGCCAGCAGCCGGGCGGGGTTTGGCGAAGCTTTCTTT. It codes for CASSRAGFGEAFF.

This rearrangement joins TRBV7-2 to TRBJ2-4; perhaps TRBD1 as D (6 bases). Trimming removed 2 bases at V and 11 bases at J, with 16 bases between. The CDR3 is 14 amino acids. The germline gives CDR1 SGHTA, CDR2 FQGNSA. This chain's CDR3 is CASSLQGRAGVQYF. The CDR3 nucleotides read TGTGCCAGCAGCTTACAGGGTCGAGCAGGGGTTCAGTACTTC.

J is TRBJ1-1 and V is TRBV28; the D is unclear. V was pared by 6 bases and J by 8 bases, with 19 bases between. This CDR3 region has 14 residues. Germline assignment: CDR1 MDHEN and CDR2 SYDVKM. The CDR3 spells CASSRPPSRVEAFF. CDR3 nucleotide sequence: TGTGCCAGCAGCCGACCCCCGTCGAGGGTCGAAGCTTTCTTT.

The V call is TRBV4-1, the J call TRBJ2-5, with 9 nucleotides matching TRBD2. Trimming removed 0 bases from V and 0 bases from J; junction bases left unmatched: 5. The CDR3 totals 17 residues. Germline CDR1 MGHRA, CDR2 YSYEKL. The CDR3 DNA reads TGCGCCAGCAGCCAAGATCGGCTAGCGGGGAACCAAGAGACCCAGTACTTC. Protein product: CASSQDRLAGNQETQYF.